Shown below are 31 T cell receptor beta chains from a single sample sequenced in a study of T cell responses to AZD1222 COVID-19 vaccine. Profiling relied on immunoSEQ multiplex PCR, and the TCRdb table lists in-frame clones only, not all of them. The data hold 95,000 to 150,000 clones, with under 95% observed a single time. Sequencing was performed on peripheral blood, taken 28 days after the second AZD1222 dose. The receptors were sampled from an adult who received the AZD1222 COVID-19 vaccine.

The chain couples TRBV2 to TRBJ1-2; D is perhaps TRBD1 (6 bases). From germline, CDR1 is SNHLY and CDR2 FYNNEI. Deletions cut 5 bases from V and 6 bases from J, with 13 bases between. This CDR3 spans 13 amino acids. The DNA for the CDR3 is TGTGCCAGCAGTCCAACAGGGAAAGATGGCTACACCTTC. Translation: CASSPTGKDGYTF.

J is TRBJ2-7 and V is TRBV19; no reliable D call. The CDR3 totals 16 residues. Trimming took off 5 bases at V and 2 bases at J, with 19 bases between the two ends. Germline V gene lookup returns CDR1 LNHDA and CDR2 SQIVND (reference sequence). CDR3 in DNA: TGTGCCAGTAGTCTATTGTCGGAGATTCCTCCCTACGAGCAGTACTTC. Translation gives CASSLLSEIPPYEQYF.

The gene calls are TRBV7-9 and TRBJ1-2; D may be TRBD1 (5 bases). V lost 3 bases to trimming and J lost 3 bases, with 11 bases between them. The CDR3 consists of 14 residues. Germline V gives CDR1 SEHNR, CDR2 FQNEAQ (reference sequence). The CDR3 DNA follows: TGTGCCAGCAGCTTTCCCTCCAGGGACTATGGCTACACCTTC. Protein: CASSFPSRDYGYTF.

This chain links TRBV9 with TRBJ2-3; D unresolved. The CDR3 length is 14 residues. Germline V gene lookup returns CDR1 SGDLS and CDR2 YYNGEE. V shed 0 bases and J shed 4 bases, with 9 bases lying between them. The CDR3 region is CASSVAVVADTQYF. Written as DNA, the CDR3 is TGTGCCAGCAGCGTAGCGGTCGTGGCAGATACGCAGTATTTT.

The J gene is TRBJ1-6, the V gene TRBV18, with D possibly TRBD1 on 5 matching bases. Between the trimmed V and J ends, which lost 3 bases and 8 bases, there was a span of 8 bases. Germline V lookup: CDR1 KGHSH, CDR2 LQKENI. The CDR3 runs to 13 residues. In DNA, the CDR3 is TGTGCCAGCTCACCCAGGGAGGATTCACCCCTCCACTTT. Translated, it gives CASSPREDSPLHF.

The CDR3 DNA reads TGTGCCAGCAGTGAGGGGGCCGGGACGTTCACCTCCGAGCAGTACTTC. Amino acid sequence: CASSEGAGTFTSEQYF. This sequence joins TRBV25-1 and TRBJ2-7, with a tentative D call TRBD1 (6 bases). V shed 3 bases and J shed 6 bases, with 21 bases lying between them. Germline V gene sequence: CDR1 MGHDK, CDR2 SYGVNS. CDR3 length: 16 residues.

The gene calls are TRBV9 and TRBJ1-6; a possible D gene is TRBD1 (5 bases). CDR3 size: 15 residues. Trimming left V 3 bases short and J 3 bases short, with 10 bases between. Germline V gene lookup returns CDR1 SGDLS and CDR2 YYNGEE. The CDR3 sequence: CASSAWGDYNSPLHF. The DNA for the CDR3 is TGTGCCAGCAGCGCCTGGGGGGACTATAATTCACCCCTCCACTTT.

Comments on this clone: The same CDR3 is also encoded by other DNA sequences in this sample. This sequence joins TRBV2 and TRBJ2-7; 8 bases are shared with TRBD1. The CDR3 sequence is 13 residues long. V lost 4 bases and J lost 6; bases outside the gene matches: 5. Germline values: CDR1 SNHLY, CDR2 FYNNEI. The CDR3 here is CASSGQGWGEQYF. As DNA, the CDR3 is TGTGCCAGCAGTGGACAGGGGTGGGGCGAGCAGTACTTC.

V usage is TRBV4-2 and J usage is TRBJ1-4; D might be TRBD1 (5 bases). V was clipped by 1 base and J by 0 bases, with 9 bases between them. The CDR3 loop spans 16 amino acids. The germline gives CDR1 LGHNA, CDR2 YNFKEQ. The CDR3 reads CASSQAGDPTNEKLFF. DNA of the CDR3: TGTGCCAGCAGCCAAGCGGGGGACCCAACTAATGAAAAACTGTTTTTT.

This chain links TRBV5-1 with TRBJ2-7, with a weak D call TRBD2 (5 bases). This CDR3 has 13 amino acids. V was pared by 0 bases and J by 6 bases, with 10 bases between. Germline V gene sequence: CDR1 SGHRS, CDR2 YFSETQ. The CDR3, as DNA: TGCGCCAGCAGCTTGGTACTAGGAGGCGAGCAGTACTTC. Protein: CASSLVLGGEQYF.

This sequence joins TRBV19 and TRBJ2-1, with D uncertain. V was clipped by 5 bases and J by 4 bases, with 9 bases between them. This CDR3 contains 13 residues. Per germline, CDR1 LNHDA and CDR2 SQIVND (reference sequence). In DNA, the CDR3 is TGTGCCAGTAGTCTTATCCGGTACAATGAGCAGTTCTTC. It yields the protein CASSLIRYNEQFF.

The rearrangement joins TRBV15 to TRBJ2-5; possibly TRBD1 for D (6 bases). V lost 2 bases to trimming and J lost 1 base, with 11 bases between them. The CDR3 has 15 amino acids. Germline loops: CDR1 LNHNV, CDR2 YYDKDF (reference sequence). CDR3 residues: CATSRPTGLQETQYF. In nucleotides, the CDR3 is TGTGCCACCAGCAGACCCACAGGGCTCCAAGAGACCCAGTACTTC.

The CDR3 loop is CASSFLRDRGETQYF. CDR3 sequence (DNA): TGTGCCAGCAGCTTCTTGCGAGACAGGGGGGAGACCCAGTACTTC. The rearrangement joins TRBV7-2 to TRBJ2-5, with TRBD1 matching 9 bases. Germline CDR1 and CDR2: SGHTA and FQGNSA. This CDR3 spans 15 amino acids. V shed 3 bases and J 5 bases; nucleotides not matched to a gene: 7. Variable domain in full (rest from reference TRBV7-2 and TRBJ2-5): GAGVSQSPSNKVTEKGKDVELRCDPISGHTALYWYRQSLGQGLEFLIYFQGNSAPDKSGLPSDRFSAERTGGSVSTLTIQRTQQEDSAVYLCASSFLRDRGETQYFGPGTRLLVL.

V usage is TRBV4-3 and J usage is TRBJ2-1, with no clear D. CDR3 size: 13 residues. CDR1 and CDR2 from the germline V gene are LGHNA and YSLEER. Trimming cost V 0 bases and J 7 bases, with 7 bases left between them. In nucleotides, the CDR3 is TGCGCCAGCAGCCAAGAGGGATGGAATGAGCAGTTCTTC. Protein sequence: CASSQEGWNEQFF.

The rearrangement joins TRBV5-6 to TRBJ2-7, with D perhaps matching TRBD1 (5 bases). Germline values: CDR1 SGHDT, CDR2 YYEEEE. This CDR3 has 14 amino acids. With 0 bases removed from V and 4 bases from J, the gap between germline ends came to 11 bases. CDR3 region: CASSLDRKVYEQYF. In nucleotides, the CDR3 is TGTGCCAGCAGCTTGGACAGGAAGGTTTACGAGCAGTACTTC. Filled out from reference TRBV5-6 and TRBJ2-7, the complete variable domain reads DAGVTQSPTHLIKTRGQQVTLRCSPKSGHDTVSWYQQALGQGPQFIFQYYEEEERQRGNFPDRFSGHQFPNYSSELNVNALLLGDSALYLCASSLDRKVYEQYFGPGTRLTVT.

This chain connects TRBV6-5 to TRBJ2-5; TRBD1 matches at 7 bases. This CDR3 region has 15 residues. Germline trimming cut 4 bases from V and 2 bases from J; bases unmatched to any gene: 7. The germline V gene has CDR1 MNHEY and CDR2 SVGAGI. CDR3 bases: TGTGCCAGCAGTTCCTCCCAGGGGGTACAAGAGACCCAGTACTTC. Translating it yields CASSSSQGVQETQYF.

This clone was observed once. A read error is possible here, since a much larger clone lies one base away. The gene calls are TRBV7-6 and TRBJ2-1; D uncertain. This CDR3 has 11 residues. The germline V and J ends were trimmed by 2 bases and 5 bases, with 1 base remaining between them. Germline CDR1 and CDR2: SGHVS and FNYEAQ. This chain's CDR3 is CASSLNNEQFF. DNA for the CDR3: TGTGCCAGCAGCTTAAACAATGAGCAGTTCTTC.

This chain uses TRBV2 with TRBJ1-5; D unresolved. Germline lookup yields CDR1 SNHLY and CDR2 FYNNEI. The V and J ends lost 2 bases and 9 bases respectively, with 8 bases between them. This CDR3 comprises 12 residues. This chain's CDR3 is CASSESGRPQHF. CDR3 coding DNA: TGTGCCAGCAGTGAATCTGGGAGGCCCCAGCATTTT.

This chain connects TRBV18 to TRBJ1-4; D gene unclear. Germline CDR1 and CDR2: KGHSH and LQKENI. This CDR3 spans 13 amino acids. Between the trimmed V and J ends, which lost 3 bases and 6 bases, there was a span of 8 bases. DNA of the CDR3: TGTGCCAGCTCACCGCGGGCCGATGAAAAACTGTTTTTT. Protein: CASSPRADEKLFF. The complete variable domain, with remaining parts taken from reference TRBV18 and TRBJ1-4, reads NAGVMQNPRHLVRRRGQEARLRCSPMKGHSHVYWYRQLPEEGLKFMVYLQKENIIDESGMPKERFSAEFPKEGPSILRIQQVVRGDSAAYFCASSPRADEKLFFGSGTQLSVL.

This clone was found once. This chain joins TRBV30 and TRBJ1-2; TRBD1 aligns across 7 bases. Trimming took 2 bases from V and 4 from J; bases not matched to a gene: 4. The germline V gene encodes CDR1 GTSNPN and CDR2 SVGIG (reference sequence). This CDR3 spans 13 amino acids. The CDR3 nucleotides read TGTGCCTGGAGTATGGCAGGGGGCTATGGCTACACCTTC. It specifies CAWSMAGGYGYTF.

The CDR3 coding sequence is TGTGCCAGCAAGGGGGCCAACGAGCAGTACTTC. This gives the protein CASKGANEQYF. The chain employs TRBV2 and TRBJ2-7, with 7 bases aligning to TRBD1. Looked up from germline, CDR1 is SNHLY and CDR2 is FYNNEI. After removal of 7 bases from V and 5 bases from J, the junction contained 2 bases not matched to a gene. This CDR3 has 11 residues.

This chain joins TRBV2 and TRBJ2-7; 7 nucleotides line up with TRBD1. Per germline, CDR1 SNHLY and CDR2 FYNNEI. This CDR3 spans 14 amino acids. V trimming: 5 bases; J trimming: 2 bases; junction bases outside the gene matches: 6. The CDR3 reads CASSPTGLAYEQYF. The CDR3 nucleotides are TGTGCCAGCAGTCCGACAGGGCTCGCCTACGAGCAGTACTTC.

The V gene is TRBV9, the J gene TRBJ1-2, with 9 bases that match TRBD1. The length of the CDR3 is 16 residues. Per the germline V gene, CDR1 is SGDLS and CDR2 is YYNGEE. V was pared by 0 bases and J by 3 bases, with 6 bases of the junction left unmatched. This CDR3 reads CASSVAKDRGDYGYTF. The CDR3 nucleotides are TGTGCCAGCAGCGTAGCTAAGGACAGGGGAGACTATGGCTACACCTTC.

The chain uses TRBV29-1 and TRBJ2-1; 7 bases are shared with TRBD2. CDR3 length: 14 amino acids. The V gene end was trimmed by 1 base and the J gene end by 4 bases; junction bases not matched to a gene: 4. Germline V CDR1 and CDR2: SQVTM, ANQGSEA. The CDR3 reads CSVEGTSDYNEQFF. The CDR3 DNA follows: TGCAGCGTTGAAGGTACTAGCGATTACAATGAGCAGTTCTTC.

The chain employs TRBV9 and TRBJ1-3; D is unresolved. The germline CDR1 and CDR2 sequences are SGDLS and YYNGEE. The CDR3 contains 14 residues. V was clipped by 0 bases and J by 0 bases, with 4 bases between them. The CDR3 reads CASSVAYSGNTIYF. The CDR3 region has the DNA TGTGCCAGCAGCGTAGCCTACTCTGGAAACACCATATATTTT.

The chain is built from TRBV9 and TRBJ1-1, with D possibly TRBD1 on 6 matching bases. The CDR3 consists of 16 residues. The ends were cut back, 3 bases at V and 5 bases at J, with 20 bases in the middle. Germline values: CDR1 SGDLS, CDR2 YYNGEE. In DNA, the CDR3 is TGTGCCAGCAGCGCCCAAGGAGTCAGGGGCGGAACTGAAGCTTTCTTT. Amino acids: CASSAQGVRGGTEAFF.

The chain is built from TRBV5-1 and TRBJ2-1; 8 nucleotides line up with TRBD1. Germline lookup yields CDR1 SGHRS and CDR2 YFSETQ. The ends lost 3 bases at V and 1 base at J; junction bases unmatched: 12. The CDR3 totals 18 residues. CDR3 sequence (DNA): TGCGCCAGCAGCTCGGGGTCGACAGGGGTCCTTTCCTACAATGAGCAGTTCTTC. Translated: CASSSGSTGVLSYNEQFF.

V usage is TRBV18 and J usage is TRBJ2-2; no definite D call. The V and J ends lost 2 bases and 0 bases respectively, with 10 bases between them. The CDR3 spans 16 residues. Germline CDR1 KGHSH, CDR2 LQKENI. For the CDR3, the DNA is TGTGCCAGCTCACCAAATCGGGCCGCGAACACCGGGGAGCTGTTTTTT. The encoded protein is CASSPNRAANTGELFF.

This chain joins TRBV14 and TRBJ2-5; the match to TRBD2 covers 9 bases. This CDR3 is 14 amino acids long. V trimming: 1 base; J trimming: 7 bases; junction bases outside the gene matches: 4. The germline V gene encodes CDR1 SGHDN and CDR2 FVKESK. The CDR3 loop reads CASSQVSGGRTQYF. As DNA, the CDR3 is TGTGCCAGCAGCCAAGTGAGCGGGGGGCGGACCCAGTACTTC.

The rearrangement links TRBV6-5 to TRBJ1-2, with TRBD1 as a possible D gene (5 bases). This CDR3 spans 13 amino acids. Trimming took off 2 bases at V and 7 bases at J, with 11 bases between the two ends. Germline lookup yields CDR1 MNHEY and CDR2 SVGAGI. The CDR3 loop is CASSYRGNGGYTF. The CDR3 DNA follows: TGTGCCAGCAGTTACCGGGGGAATGGTGGCTACACCTTC.

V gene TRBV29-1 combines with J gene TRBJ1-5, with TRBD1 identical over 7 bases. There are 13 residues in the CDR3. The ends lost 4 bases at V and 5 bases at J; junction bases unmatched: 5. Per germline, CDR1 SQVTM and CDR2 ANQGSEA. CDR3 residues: CSVGGTGDQPQHF. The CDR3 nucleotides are TGCAGCGTTGGGGGTACAGGGGATCAGCCCCAGCATTTT.